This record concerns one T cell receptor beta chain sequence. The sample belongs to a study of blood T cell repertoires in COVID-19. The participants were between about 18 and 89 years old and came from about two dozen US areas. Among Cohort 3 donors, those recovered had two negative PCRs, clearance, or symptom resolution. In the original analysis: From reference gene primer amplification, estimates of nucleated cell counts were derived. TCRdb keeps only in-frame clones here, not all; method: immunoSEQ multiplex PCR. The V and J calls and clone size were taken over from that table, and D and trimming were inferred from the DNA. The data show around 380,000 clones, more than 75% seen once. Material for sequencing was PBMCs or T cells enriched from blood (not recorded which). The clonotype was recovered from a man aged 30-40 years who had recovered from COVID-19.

The chain's CDR3 is CASSLPRTGLNYGYTF. The CDR3 DNA reads TGTGCCAGTAGTCTCCCCCGGACAGGTTTAAACTATGGCTACACCTTC. The J gene is TRBJ1-2, the V gene TRBV19, with 7 bases lining up with TRBD1. CDR3 size: 16 residues. V lost 5 bases and J lost 2; bases outside the gene matches: 11. Germline V gene sequence: CDR1 LNHDA, CDR2 SQIVND (reference sequence).